The 13 T cell receptor beta chains presented below share a single source sample, sequenced in a study of cytomegalovirus exposure and HLA in healthy donors. Use of 60 Vbeta and 13 Jbeta primers characterized the PCR. Profiling relied on immunoSEQ multiplex PCR, and the TCRdb table lists in-frame clones only, not all of them. The data show roughly 150,000 clones, with 65% to 85% seen just once and around 1.4% held by the top ten. The sample consisted of PBMCs. The receptors here all came from a woman in her late teens or twenties in good health and CMV-seronegative.

This clone was seen a single time. The chain combines TRBV6-1 with TRBJ1-6, with 8 bases matching TRBD1. With V trimmed by 5 bases and J by 5 bases, 2 bases remained unmatched. The length of the CDR3 is 14 residues. The germline V gene encodes CDR1 MNHNS and CDR2 SASEGT. CDR3 nucleotides: TGTGCCAGCAGTCGACAGGGGAATAATTCACCCCTCCACTTT. Translation gives CASSRQGNNSPLHF.

The chain recombines TRBV18 with TRBJ1-2; weak D call: TRBD1 (6 bases). This CDR3 has 17 amino acids. Trimming stripped 1 base from V and 0 bases from J, with 15 bases between. Germline assignment: CDR1 KGHSH and CDR2 LQKENI. CDR3 nucleotides: TGTGCCAGCTCACCACGTGCATCAGGGGTAACTAACTATGGCTACACCTTC. Amino acid sequence: CASSPRASGVTNYGYTF.

This chain connects TRBV2 to TRBJ2-7; a possible D gene is TRBD1 (6 bases). V shed 7 bases and J shed 2 bases, with 12 bases lying between them. Germline V gives CDR1 SNHLY, CDR2 FYNNEI. CDR3 length equals 13 residues. The CDR3 here is CASNQAGAYEQYF. DNA of the CDR3: TGTGCCAGCAATCAGGCAGGGGCCTACGAGCAGTACTTC.

This chain joins TRBV10-1 and TRBJ2-7; TRBD1 matches 8 bases. This CDR3 contains 17 residues. The V segment lost 0 bases and the J segment 1 base; nucleotides outside the gene matches: 8. Germline lookup yields CDR1 WNHNN and CDR2 SYGVQD (reference sequence). CDR3 loop: CASSESVTGVISYEQYF. The CDR3 DNA reads TGCGCCAGCAGTGAGTCCGTGACAGGGGTGATATCCTACGAGCAGTACTTC.

The chain is built from TRBV6-1 and TRBJ1-5, with 8 bases that match TRBD1. This CDR3 has 14 amino acids. CDR1 MNHNS and CDR2 SASEGT come from the germline V gene. The ends lost 8 bases at V and 5 bases at J; junction bases unmatched: 8. In DNA, the CDR3 is TGTGCCAGCCTTCACAGGGGGTGGGATCAGCCCCAGCATTTT. Residues: CASLHRGWDQPQHF.

The chain joins TRBV5-4 to TRBJ1-2; 7 bases align to TRBD1. CDR3 size: 16 residues. Trimming cost V 0 bases and J 2 bases; bases outside gene matches: 7. Germline V gene lookup returns CDR1 SGHNT and CDR2 YYREEE (reference sequence). The CDR3, as DNA: TGTGCCAGCAGCTTGGGGTTGGACAGGCGAAACTATGGCTACACCTTC. Protein product: CASSLGLDRRNYGYTF.

There are a few counts of this clone. The V gene is TRBV11-2, the J gene TRBJ2-3; D is perhaps TRBD2 (5 bases). Germline values: CDR1 SGHAT, CDR2 FQNNGV. CDR3 length: 15 residues. With 0 bases removed from V and 8 bases from J, the gap between germline ends came to 15 bases. CDR3 DNA sequence: TGTGCCAGCAGCTTAGATGCGGGCTACCTCTCTACGCAGTATTTT. Amino acids: CASSLDAGYLSTQYF.

The genes are TRBV7-9 and TRBJ2-4; D unresolved. V was clipped by 11 bases and J by 0 bases, with 11 bases between them. CDR1 is SEHNR and CDR2 is FQNEAQ in the germline V gene (reference sequence). The CDR3 runs 13 residues. Written as DNA, the CDR3 is TGTGCCGGAGCCCCCCTAGCCAAAAACATTCAGTACTTC. This translates into CAGAPLAKNIQYF.

The rearrangement links TRBV6-8 to TRBJ2-1, with TRBD2 as a possible D gene (5 bases). Per germline, CDR1 MNHGY and CDR2 SAAAGT. The CDR3 is made up of 8 amino acids. With 9 bases removed from V and 12 bases from J, the gap between germline ends came to 6 bases. In DNA, the CDR3 is TGTGCCAGTCGGGGGCAGTTCTTC. Its translation: CASRGQFF.

This rearrangement joins TRBV27 to TRBJ1-2, with D perhaps TRBD1 (5 bases). The germline gives CDR1 MNHEY, CDR2 SMNVEV (reference sequence). The CDR3 has 13 amino acids. V was shortened by 3 bases and J by 6 bases, with 11 bases between the two germline ends. The CDR3 protein is CASSFRAGNGYTF. The CDR3 coding sequence is TGTGCCAGCAGTTTCAGGGCAGGGAATGGCTACACCTTC.

The rearrangement joins TRBV20-1 to TRBJ2-7; 10 nucleotides agree with TRBD2. There are 11 residues in the CDR3. Losses at the gene ends were 6 bases for V and 9 bases for J; bases not matched to a gene: 5. Germline V gene lookup returns CDR1 DFQATT and CDR2 SNEGSKA (reference sequence). The CDR3 reads CSASGGVGQYF. The CDR3 DNA reads as TGCAGTGCCAGCGGGGGGGTTGGGCAGTACTTC.

This clone was seen only a few times. This chain connects TRBV5-6 to TRBJ1-2; the D gene is possibly TRBD1 (6 bases). The V gene lost 0 bases and the J gene lost 5 bases, with 8 bases spanning the gap. From germline, CDR1 is SGHDT and CDR2 YYEEEE. The CDR3 is made up of 13 amino acids. CDR3 protein: CASSLAGEYGYTF. CDR3 in DNA: TGTGCCAGCAGCTTGGCAGGGGAGTATGGCTACACCTTC.

The chain links TRBV6-1 to TRBJ1-5; 8 nucleotides match TRBD1. CDR3 length equals 14 residues. Per germline, CDR1 MNHNS and CDR2 SASEGT. V dropped 3 bases and J dropped 2; count of bases not matched to a gene: 0. CDR3 loop: CASSDRGRNQPQHF. As DNA, the CDR3 is TGTGCCAGCAGTGACAGGGGGCGCAATCAGCCCCAGCATTTT.